This T cell receptor (beta chain) was sequenced for a study of response to subunit inactivated influenza vaccine. Study-level findings and limits: There was a suggestion from the authors that each seasonal influenza vaccination recruits few new T cells.

The ends lost 8 bases at V and 6 bases at J; junction bases unmatched: 5. There are 14 residues in the CDR3. As regards this clonotype: Its matching antigen is unknown.

TCRdb re-analysed the RT-PCR reads in MiXCR, keeping a single row per CDR3 protein. Of some 640,000 distinct CDR3 sequences listed, around 14% are singletons. The starting material was PBMCs from blood, obtained 14 to 15 days before vaccination. This receptor was obtained from a man in his forties or fifties who received an inactivated influenza vaccine. This chain joins TRBV12-3 or TRBV12-4 and TRBJ1-4; TRBD1 matches 11 bases. In DNA form, the CDR3 reads TGTGCCAGCTGGACAGGGGGCGCGGATGAAAAACTGTTTTTT. Translated: CASWTGGADEKLFF.